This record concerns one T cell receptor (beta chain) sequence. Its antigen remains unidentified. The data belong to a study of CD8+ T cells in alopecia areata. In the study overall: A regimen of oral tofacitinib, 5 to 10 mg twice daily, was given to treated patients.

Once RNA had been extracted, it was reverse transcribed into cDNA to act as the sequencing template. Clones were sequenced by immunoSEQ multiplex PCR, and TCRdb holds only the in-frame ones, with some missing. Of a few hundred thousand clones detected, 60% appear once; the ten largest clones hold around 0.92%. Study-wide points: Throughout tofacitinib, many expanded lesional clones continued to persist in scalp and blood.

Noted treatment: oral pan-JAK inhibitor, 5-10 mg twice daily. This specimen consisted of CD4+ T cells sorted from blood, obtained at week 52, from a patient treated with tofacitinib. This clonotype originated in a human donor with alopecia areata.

CDR3 loop: CAWSTGANQPQHF. The DNA of the CDR3 is TGTGCCTGGAGTACAGGGGCAAATCAGCCCCAGCATTTT. The chain carries TRBV30 and TRBJ1-5, with 7 bases aligning to TRBD1. The CDR3 contains 13 residues. Per the germline V gene, CDR1 is GTSNPN and CDR2 is SVGIG (reference sequence). J lost 4 bases, V lost 2 bases, and 2 bases had no gene match.